What follows are 7 T cell receptor beta chains derived from one specimen sequenced in a study of T cell repertoires in cytomegalovirus infection. The antigens these receptors bind are not known. TCRdb recomputed calls from the reads with MiXCR, one row per CDR3 protein. The sample records about 310,000 distinct CDR3 sequences, 25% being singletons. This sample comprised cultured PBMCs, obtained from culture after CMV antigen stimulation. Receptors were obtained from a human donor in good health (CMV status not recorded). Some clones in this sample may be carry-over from other donors' samples.

This clonotype occurred many times. This chain uses TRBV7-2 with TRBJ2-7, with 8 bases matching TRBD2. V trimming: 3 bases; J trimming: 5 bases; junction bases outside the gene matches: 18. This CDR3 comprises 18 residues. In germline, CDR1 is SGHTA, CDR2 FQGNSA. The CDR3 DNA sequence: TGTGCCAGCAGCTTCGGAGGTAGCGGGATGTTTGTTGTGAACGAGCAGTACTTC. Its translation is CASSFGGSGMFVVNEQYF.

This clonotype has a count of ten or more. V and J are TRBV5-6 and TRBJ2-7; 7 positions match TRBD1. This CDR3 comprises 17 residues. V was pared by 0 bases and J by 3 bases, with 12 bases of the junction left unmatched. Germline V gives CDR1 SGHDT, CDR2 YYEEEE. This CDR3 is CASSLDPSRQGYYEQYF. The CDR3, as DNA: TGTGCCAGCAGCTTGGATCCTTCGAGACAGGGTTACTACGAGCAGTACTTC.

The V and J genes are TRBV6-1 and TRBJ2-1, with D tentatively TRBD1 (6 bases). CDR3 length equals 17 residues. The V gene lost 5 bases and the J gene lost 1 base, with 18 bases spanning the gap. Germline assignment: CDR1 MNHNS and CDR2 SASEGT. CDR3 DNA: TGTGCCAGCAGTTCATCTTACAGGGTAACGTCCTACAATGAGCAGTTCTTC. Encoded protein: CASSSSYRVTSYNEQFF.

This clonotype was seen repeatedly, ten times or more. The chain combines TRBV7-3 with TRBJ1-1; D is unclear. CDR1 and CDR2 from the germline V gene are SGHTA and FQGTGA. Trimming left V 4 bases short and J 5 bases short, with 14 bases between. The CDR3 contains 14 residues. CDR3: CASSSGVLGTEAFF. CDR3 coding DNA: TGTGCCAGCAGCTCCGGTGTTTTAGGGACTGAAGCTTTCTTT.

The J gene is TRBJ2-7, the V gene TRBV7-2; D is possibly TRBD1 (6 bases). There are 15 residues in the CDR3. With 1 base removed from V and 1 base from J, the gap between germline ends came to 11 bases. The germline CDR1 and CDR2 sequences are SGHTA and FQGNSA. CDR3 in DNA: TGTGCCAGCAGCTTAGAAGGAGGACAGTCCTACGAGCAGTACTTC. Amino acid sequence: CASSLEGGQSYEQYF.

This chain links TRBV28 with TRBJ1-2, with D perhaps matching TRBD1 (5 bases). This CDR3 spans 17 amino acids. Trimming removed 1 base from V and 5 bases from J, with 20 bases in between. The germline V gene has CDR1 MDHEN and CDR2 SYDVKM. CDR3: CASSLYLSLGGGYGYTF. DNA for the CDR3: TGTGCCAGCAGTTTATATTTGAGTCTGGGGGGAGGATATGGCTACACCTTC.

This clonotype has only a few counts. This chain joins TRBV7-2 and TRBJ2-3; D call uncertain. Germline V lookup: CDR1 SGHTA, CDR2 FQGNSA. CDR3 length equals 14 residues. Deletions cut 4 bases from V and 2 bases from J, with 10 bases between. The CDR3 bases are TGTGCCAGCAGCTCACAAGCACTCACAGATACGCAGTATTTT. It codes for CASSSQALTDTQYF.